This T cell receptor beta chain came from a study of blood T cell repertoires in COVID-19. Study context: Samples came from the United States, Italy and Spain, spanning acute and convalescent COVID-19.

The CDR3 spans 14 residues. CDR1 is SGHAT and CDR2 is FQNNGV in the germline V gene. V lost 0 bases, J lost 7 bases, and 3 bases stayed unmatched. TCRdb's table, derived via immunoSEQ multiplex PCR, lists solely in-frame clones and lacks some. The sample has around 300,000 clones; around 90% are singletons. The V gene is TRBV11-2, the J gene TRBJ2-1; 7 bases are shared with TRBD2. The sequence was collected from a man younger than 45 who had recovered from COVID-19. The sequenced sample was PBMCs or T cells enriched from blood (not recorded which). In DNA form, the CDR3 reads TGTGCCAGCAGCTTAGAAAGTAGCGGGAATGAGCAGTTCTTC. Protein sequence: CASSLESSGNEQFF. The full variable domain, in which reference TRBV11-2 and TRBJ2-1 provide the parts outside the CDR3, is EAGVAQSPRYKIIEKRQSVAFWCNPISGHATLYWYQQILGQGPKLLIQFQNNGVVDDSQLPKDRFSAERLKGVDSTLKIQPAKLEDSAVYLCASSLESSGNEQFFGPGTRLTVL.